What follows are 5 T cell receptor beta chains derived from one specimen sequenced in a study of T-cell reconstitution after alpha-beta-depleted transplantation in children. A TCRbeta library incorporating unique molecular identifiers was prepared. TCRdb fed the PCR reads into MiXCR, producing one record per CDR3 protein. The sample has about 200,000 distinct CDR3 sequences; roughly 14% are singletons. This sample comprised PBMCs from the stem cell graft donor, obtained from the stem cell graft. These receptors all stem from a human donor who donated a stem cell graft to a child with acute lymphoblastic leukemia.

At least ten counts were recorded for this clonotype. V usage is TRBV12-3 or TRBV12-4 and J usage is TRBJ1-5, with 8 positions matching TRBD1. Losses at the gene ends were 3 bases for V and 7 bases for J; bases not matched to a gene: 8. The length of the CDR3 is 15 residues. CDR3: CASSFLAGGVQPQHF. CDR3 DNA: TGTGCCAGCAGTTTTCTGGCAGGGGGCGTACAGCCCCAGCATTTT.

This clonotype was seen more than once but under ten times. This sequence joins TRBV9 and TRBJ1-2; D unclear. Germline-derived CDR1 and CDR2 are SGDLS and YYNGEE. The CDR3 spans 13 residues. V gave up 0 bases and J gave up 5 bases, with 8 bases separating them. In nucleotides, the CDR3 is TGTGCCAGCAGCGTAGGAGAGCGATATGGCTACACCTTC. Its protein is CASSVGERYGYTF. Combining the CDR3 with reference TRBV9 and TRBJ1-2 gives the whole variable domain DSGVTQTPKHLITATGQRVTLRCSPRSGDLSVYWYQQSLDQGLQFLIQYYNGEERAKGNILERFSAQQFPDLHSELNLSSLELGDSALYFCASSVGERYGYTFGSGTRLTVV.

This clonotype has ten or more counts. The chain employs TRBV5-1 and TRBJ2-1, with D perhaps matching TRBD1 (6 bases). This CDR3 has 13 residues. The ends were cut back, 0 bases at V and 7 bases at J, with 8 bases in the middle. Germline V CDR1 and CDR2: SGHRS, YFSETQ. The CDR3 nucleotides read TGCGCCAGCAGCTTGGCACAGGGAAATGAGCAGTTCTTC. Residues: CASSLAQGNEQFF. Using reference TRBV5-1 and TRBJ2-1 for the parts outside the CDR3, the full variable domain is KAGVTQTPRYLIKTRGQQVTLSCSPISGHRSVSWYQQTPGQGLQFLFEYFSETQRNKGNFPGRFSGRQFSNSRSEMNVSTLELGDSALYLCASSLAQGNEQFFGPGTRLTVL.

This clonotype was counted many times. This chain joins TRBV27 and TRBJ2-1; TRBD1 aligns across 9 bases. Germline CDR1 and CDR2: MNHEY and SMNVEV (reference sequence). The CDR3 is 14 residues long. Trimming removed 10 bases from V and 5 bases from J; junction bases left unmatched: 9. For the CDR3, the DNA is TGTGCCACCATCCGGGACAGGGTGGACAATGAGCAGTTCTTC. Protein: CATIRDRVDNEQFF.

The sample holds a few counts of this clonotype. The J gene is TRBJ1-3, the V gene TRBV20-1; D is possibly TRBD1 (5 bases). This CDR3 has 13 residues. Trimming took off 3 bases at V and 0 bases at J, with 6 bases between the two ends. Germline loops: CDR1 DFQATT, CDR2 SNEGSKA (reference sequence). CDR3 region: CSARDTSGNTIYF. CDR3 DNA: TGCAGTGCTAGGGACACCTCTGGAAACACCATATATTTT.